Listed below are T cell receptor beta chains from one sample, sequenced in a study of blood T cell repertoires in COVID-19. Here immunoSEQ multiplex PCR was the method, and the copy in TCRdb shows in-frame clones only, minus some. The data hold 380,000 or so clones, with around 88% observed a single time. The sequenced sample was peripheral blood. All receptors derive from an older woman with COVID-19, enrolled during active disease. The CDR3 runs from the conserved cysteine through the conserved F or W. A D gene is named only where the DNA matches it firmly. Clone size appears in some rows only: once, few, many, or a class for an expanded clone.

v_gene	j_gene	d_gene	abundance	CDR3nt	CDR3aa
TRBV4-2	TRBJ2-7	TRBD2	.	TGTGCCAGCAGCCAAGATTTGCAACCCGGACTAGCGGAGGACTTC	CASSQDLQPGLAEDF
TRBV11-3	TRBJ2-1	TRBD2	once	TGTGCCAGCTCTAGGAGCGGGGGGGCCGGGGAGCAGTTCTTC	CASSRSGGAGEQFF
TRBV30	TRBJ2-5	TRBD2	.	TGTGCCTGGAGTGGTTCTTCTAGCGGGACGCCCCAAGAGACCCAGTACTTC	CAWSGSSSGTPQETQYF
TRBV18	TRBJ2-5	.	.	TGTGCCAGCTCCCCGGAAGGCGGGGAGACCCAGTACTTC	CASSPEGGETQYF
TRBV4-1	TRBJ1-5	.	.	TGCGCCAGCAGCCAAGGGCTCTTCACCAATCAGCCCCAGCATTTT	CASSQGLFTNQPQHF
TRBV6-4	TRBJ2-1	TRBD2	.	TGTGCCAGCAGTGAACAGCCTGGCGGGGGGGCGTCTGAGCAGTTCTTC	CASSEQPGGGASEQFF
TRBV7-6	TRBJ2-1	TRBD2	.	TGTGCCAGCAGCTTAGAATCGGGGGGGCTTTACAATGAGCAGTTCTTC	CASSLESGGLYNEQFF
TRBV7-8	TRBJ2-3	.	.	TGTGCCAGCAGACCAAACTACCGAACAGATACGCAGTATTTT	CASRPNYRTDTQYF
TRBV5-1	TRBJ2-7	TRBD1	.	TGCGCCAGCAGCCCGGACAGGGCCCCGTACGAGCAGTACTTC	CASSPDRAPYEQYF
TRBV12-5	TRBJ2-5	.	.	TGTGCTAGTGGCCCCACTAAAGAGACCCAGTACTTC	CASGPTKETQYF
TRBV2	TRBJ2-2	TRBD2	.	TGTGCCAGCAAGCCCACTAGCGGGGTGTCCACCGGGGAGCTGTTTTTT	CASKPTSGVSTGELFF
TRBV4-1	TRBJ2-7	.	.	TGCGCCAGCAGCCAATCGAAGCGCGAGCAGTACTTC	CASSQSKREQYF
TRBV7-9	TRBJ2-7	.	.	TGTGCCAGCAGCTTAGCAAACAACGAGCAGTACTTC	CASSLANNEQYF
TRBV6-5	TRBJ2-5	TRBD2	.	TGTGCCAGCAGTTCTAGCGGGGCTCAAGAGACCCAGTACTTC	CASSSSGAQETQYF
TRBV7-2	TRBJ2-7	TRBD2	.	TGTGCCAGCAGCAGAAAGATGGTAACTAGCGGGGGCTACGAGCAGTACTTC	CASSRKMVTSGGYEQYF
TRBV10-3	TRBJ1-2	TRBD1	.	TGTGCCATCAGTGATAACAGGGGGTCGGGTGGCTACACCTTC	CAISDNRGSGGYTF
TRBV4-2	TRBJ2-7	.	.	TGTGCCAGCAGCCCGACTCTGTCGGTCCTAACCTACGAGCAGTACTTC	CASSPTLSVLTYEQYF
TRBV3-1/TRBV3-2	TRBJ1-1	.	.	TGTGCCAGCAGCTTCGAAAGGGGCAGGACTGAAGCTTTCTTT	CASSFERGRTEAFF
TRBV9	TRBJ2-7	TRBD1	.	TGTGCCAGCAGCCCAACGGACAGGACCTACGAGCAGTACTTC	CASSPTDRTYEQYF
TRBV9	TRBJ1-5	.	.	TGTGCCAGCAGCCCCCGCGGGGGCAATCAGCCCCAGCATTTT	CASSPRGGNQPQHF
TRBV7-2	TRBJ2-5	TRBD2	.	TGTGCCAGCAGTTGGGGAGGGACTAGCGGGGCGTCCCAAGAGACCCAGTACTTC	CASSWGGTSGASQETQYF
TRBV6-5	TRBJ1-4	.	.	TGTGCCAGCAGTTCTCAGGGTTGGGAAAAACTGTTTTTT	CASSSQGWEKLFF
TRBV29-1	TRBJ1-2	TRBD1	once	TGCAGCGTTTTTTGGCCGGGACAGGGGAACTATGGCTACACCTTC	CSVFWPGQGNYGYTF
TRBV29-1	TRBJ2-1	TRBD2	.	TGCAGCGTTGAAGACCCGGGACGGGGGGATCCCTACAATGAGCAGTTCTTC	CSVEDPGRGDPYNEQFF
TRBV7-9	TRBJ2-5	.	.	TGTGCCAGCAGCTCAACTGAGACCCAGTACTTC	CASSSTETQYF
TRBV19	TRBJ2-1	TRBD2	.	TGTGCCAGTAGTGGCGGGGGGGCCTTAAATGAGCAGTTCTTC	CASSGGGALNEQFF
TRBV6-5	TRBJ2-2	.	.	TGTGCCAGCCAAGTCGGGTCCCGGGGCACCGGGGAGCTGTTTTTT	CASQVGSRGTGELFF
TRBV29-1	TRBJ1-1	.	.	TGCAGCGTTGAAGTTGTTCCGGGGAACACTGAAGCTTTCTTT	CSVEVVPGNTEAFF
TRBV4-2	TRBJ1-2	.	.	TGTGCCAGCAGCCAGGAAAGCGACAGCGTACTATCCTATCGCTACACCTTC	CASSQESDSVLSYRYTF
TRBV13	TRBJ1-1	TRBD1	.	TGTGCCAGCAGCGGAAGGGACAGGGGGAATCCTGAAGCTTTCTTT	CASSGRDRGNPEAFF
TRBV30	TRBJ2-7	TRBD1	few	TGTGCCTGGAGCCCAAGGGACAGGCCCTACGAGCAGTACTTC	CAWSPRDRPYEQYF
TRBV14	TRBJ2-3	.	.	TGTGCCAGCAGCCAAGTAACCCGCGGACGGACTAGCACAGATACGCAGTATTTT	CASSQVTRGRTSTDTQYF
TRBV5-1	TRBJ1-5	.	.	TGCGCCAGCAGCTTTGAGGGAAAGGGTCAGCCCCAGCATTTT	CASSFEGKGQPQHF
TRBV7-3	TRBJ1-1	.	.	TGTGCCAGCAGCTCCCAGGGAGCAGGGGTGACTGAAGCTTTCTTT	CASSSQGAGVTEAFF
TRBV19	TRBJ1-5	.	.	TGTGCCAGTGAAACAGGGCTGGCAAATCAGCCCCAGCATTTT	CASETGLANQPQHF
TRBV24-1	TRBJ2-3	TRBD1	once	TGTGCCACCGGGGGGACAGGGAGCGCAGATACGCAGTATTTT	CATGGTGSADTQYF
TRBV7-3	TRBJ2-2	.	.	TGTGCCGACCGGGTCGGGGAGCTGTTTTTT	CADRVGELFF
TRBV3-1/TRBV3-2	TRBJ1-5	.	once	TGTGCCAGCAGCCAAGATTCGGGGTACGGCAATCAGCCCCAGCATTTT	CASSQDSGYGNQPQHF
TRBV7-3	TRBJ1-3	.	.	TGTGCCAGCAGCTTAACGAAGGAGGGAAACACCATATATTTT	CASSLTKEGNTIYF
TRBV9	TRBJ2-1	.	.	TGTGCCAGCAGCGTAGGCCCTACCACCAATGAGCAGTTCTTC	CASSVGPTTNEQFF
TRBV5-4	TRBJ1-1	.	.	TGTGCCAGCAGCTTGGAAGGGGGGGAGATGGTTAACACTGAAGCTTTCTTT	CASSLEGGEMVNTEAFF
TRBV3-1/TRBV3-2	TRBJ1-1	TRBD1	once	TGTGCCAGCAGCCAAGCAGGGGGGAACACTGAAGCTTTCTTT	CASSQAGGNTEAFF
TRBV5-5	TRBJ2-7	.	.	TGTGCCAGCAGCTTGGAATCGAGAAACGAGCAGTACTTC	CASSLESRNEQYF
TRBV7-2	TRBJ2-3	TRBD2	once	TGTGCCAGCAGCCCTACTAGCGGGGGGACAGATACGCAGTATTTT	CASSPTSGGTDTQYF
TRBV7-9	TRBJ2-5	TRBD2	.	TGTGCCAGCAGCTTAAGTGTCAGCCTAGCGGGGTCGGGTAGGGAGACCCAGTACTTC	CASSLSVSLAGSGRETQYF
TRBV12-3/TRBV12-4	TRBJ1-4	TRBD1	.	TGTGCCAGCAGTTTGGCAGGGGGTGAAAAACTGTTTTTT	CASSLAGGEKLFF